These 13 T cell receptor beta chains share one sample of origin, sequenced in a study of siplizumab effects on memory and regulatory T cells. The assay was immunoSEQ multiplex PCR, and TCRdb's table has in-frame clones only and misses some. The sample carries about 100,000 clones, about 90% recorded once. Sequences were obtained from CD4+ T cells sorted from blood. These receptors originate from a human donor in good health.

The CDR3 DNA reads as TGCGCCAGCAGCTCCGACGGTACGAACACCGGGGAGCTGTTTTTT. Translation gives CASSSDGTNTGELFF. The chain combines TRBV5-1 with TRBJ2-2; D not certain. The CDR3 has 15 amino acids. Germline-derived CDR1 and CDR2 are SGHRS and YFSETQ. V lost 3 bases and J lost 0, with 9 bases in between.

V and J are TRBV30 and TRBJ1-1; a weak D match, TRBD1 (5 bases). Trimming shortened V by 1 base and J by 6 bases, and 18 bases separated the two germline ends. This CDR3 is built from 15 residues. CDR1 is GTSNPN, CDR2 SVGIG, per germline (reference sequence). CDR3 DNA sequence: TGTGCCTGGAGTGCCGGGGCTGTATTCACCTCTGAAGCTTTCTTT. It is translated as CAWSAGAVFTSEAFF. The complete variable domain, with remaining parts taken from reference TRBV30 and TRBJ1-1, reads SQTIHQWPATLVQPVGSPLSLECTVEGTSNPNLYWYRQAAGRGLQLLFYSVGIGQISSEVPQNLSASRPQDRQFILSSKKLLLSDSGFYLCAWSAGAVFTSEAFFGQGTRLTVV.

The rearrangement joins TRBV5-6 to TRBJ2-7, with D possibly matching TRBD2 (5 bases). CDR1 SGHDT and CDR2 YYEEEE come from the germline V gene. The V end lost 4 bases, the J end lost 0 bases, and 14 bases lay between the germline ends. The CDR3 length is 15 residues. The CDR3: CASSPEPGISYEQYF. CDR3 sequence (DNA): TGTGCCAGCAGCCCGGAGCCGGGGATCTCCTACGAGCAGTACTTC.

V and J are TRBV2 and TRBJ1-2; D gene uncertain. Germline values: CDR1 SNHLY, CDR2 FYNNEI. V lost 6 bases, J lost 7 bases, and 12 bases lay in between. The CDR3 has 12 amino acids. The CDR3 spells CASSDWEAGYTF. CDR3 sequence (DNA): TGTGCCAGCAGCGACTGGGAGGCTGGCTACACCTTC.

The V and J genes are TRBV7-9 and TRBJ1-3, with a possible D match to TRBD1 (5 bases). Germline V CDR1 and CDR2: SEHNR, FQNEAQ (reference sequence). Trimming stripped 3 bases from V and 4 bases from J, with 13 bases between. This CDR3 is built from 15 residues. The CDR3 region is CASSLNGGLGNTIYF. The CDR3 nucleotides read TGTGCCAGCAGCTTGAACGGGGGACTGGGAAACACCATATATTTT.

This chain uses TRBV4-2 with TRBJ1-3; the match to TRBD1 covers 9 bases. Looked up from germline, CDR1 is LGHNA and CDR2 is YNFKEQ. The CDR3 spans 19 residues. J was trimmed by 4 bases and V by 4 bases; bases with no gene match: 17. The DNA for the CDR3 is TGTGCCAGCAGCCCCCGCCGGGACAGGGTCAATGTGTGGGGAAACACCATATATTTT. As protein: CASSPRRDRVNVWGNTIYF.

CDR3 nucleotide sequence: TGTGCCAGCAGAAGGGGTTCTACCCCTAACACTGAAGCTTTCTTT. It codes for CASRRGSTPNTEAFF. The chain combines TRBV21-1 with TRBJ1-1; the D call TRBD1 from the table was never checked on the DNA. TRBV21-1 is deemed a pseudogene. This CDR3 contains 15 residues.

The chain employs TRBV5-4 and TRBJ2-1, with 12 bases lining up with TRBD2. The V segment lost 4 bases and the J segment 3 bases; nucleotides outside the gene matches: 5. Germline-derived CDR1 and CDR2 are SGHNT and YYREEE (reference sequence). This CDR3 region has 16 residues. The CDR3, as DNA: TGTGCCAGCAGCCGACTAGCGGGGGTGGACTACAATGAGCAGTTCTTC. This translates into CASSRLAGVDYNEQFF.

The table lists this clone with a few counts. V usage is TRBV2 and J usage is TRBJ1-3, with 8 bases that match TRBD1. CDR3 length: 16 amino acids. J was trimmed by 5 bases and V by 5 bases; bases with no gene match: 11. Germline-derived CDR1 and CDR2 are SNHLY and FYNNEI. The CDR3 region is CASSPSSGGLRNTIYF. CDR3 coding DNA: TGTGCCAGCAGTCCTTCCTCAGGGGGCCTGAGAAACACCATATATTTT.

The genes are TRBV29-1 and TRBJ1-5, with D tentatively TRBD1 (5 bases). CDR1 is SQVTM, CDR2 ANQGSEA, per germline. V lost 6 bases to trimming and J lost 8 bases, with 17 bases between them. The CDR3 totals 13 residues. The CDR3 DNA follows: TGCAGCGTCCGCGAGTCGTGGGGGGAGCCCCAGCATTTT. Amino acid sequence: CSVRESWGEPQHF.

The chain is built from TRBV5-5 and TRBJ1-4, with D possibly matching TRBD1 (6 bases). Per the germline V gene, CDR1 is SGHKS and CDR2 is YYEKEE (reference sequence). The CDR3 is 15 residues long. Trimming took 3 bases from V and 0 from J, leaving 9 bases between them. The CDR3 DNA is TGTGCCAGCAGCTCGGACAGCTCAACTAATGAAAAACTGTTTTTT. It yields the protein CASSSDSSTNEKLFF.

This chain links TRBV7-3 with TRBJ2-3, with 12 nucleotides matching TRBD2. Trimming at V came to 5 bases and at J to 0 bases, leaving 3 bases not matched to a gene. Germline V gene sequence: CDR1 SGHTA, CDR2 FQGTGA. The CDR3 runs 16 residues. This CDR3 reads CASSKGLAGSTDTQYF. The CDR3 DNA follows: TGTGCCAGCAGCAAAGGACTAGCGGGGAGCACAGATACGCAGTATTTT.

The genes are TRBV2 and TRBJ2-5; 8 nucleotides align to TRBD2. V was clipped by 7 bases and J by 0 bases; unmatched bases: 4. The CDR3 covers 14 residues. Germline V CDR1 and CDR2: SNHLY, FYNNEI. CDR3 nucleotides: TGTGCCAGCACCTTGGGACTAGACCAAGAGACCCAGTACTTC. The encoded protein is CASTLGLDQETQYF.